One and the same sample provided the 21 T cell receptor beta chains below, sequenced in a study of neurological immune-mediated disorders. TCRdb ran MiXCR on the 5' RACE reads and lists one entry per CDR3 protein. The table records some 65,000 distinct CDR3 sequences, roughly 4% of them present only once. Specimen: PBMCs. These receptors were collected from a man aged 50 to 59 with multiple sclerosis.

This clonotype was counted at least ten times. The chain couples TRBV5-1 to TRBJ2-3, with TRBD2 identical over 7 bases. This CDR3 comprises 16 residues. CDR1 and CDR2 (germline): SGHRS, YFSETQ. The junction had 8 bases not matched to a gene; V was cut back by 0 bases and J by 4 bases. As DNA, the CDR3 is TGCGCCAGCAGCTTGGCTCTGGGAGGGACGGCAGATACGCAGTATTTT. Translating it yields CASSLALGGTADTQYF.

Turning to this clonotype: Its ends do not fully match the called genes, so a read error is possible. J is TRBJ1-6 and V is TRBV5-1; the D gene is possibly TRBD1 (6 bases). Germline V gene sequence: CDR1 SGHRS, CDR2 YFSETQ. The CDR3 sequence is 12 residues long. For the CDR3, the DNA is TGCGCCAGCAGCCTGGACAGTTCACCCCTACACTTT. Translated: CASSLDSSPLHF.

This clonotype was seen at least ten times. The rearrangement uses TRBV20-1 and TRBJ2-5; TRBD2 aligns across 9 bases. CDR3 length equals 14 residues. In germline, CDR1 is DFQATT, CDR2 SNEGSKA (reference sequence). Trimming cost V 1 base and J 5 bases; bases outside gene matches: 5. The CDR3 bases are TGCAGTGCTAGAGTTCGCGGGGGGGCCGAGACCCAGTACTTC. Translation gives CSARVRGGAETQYF.

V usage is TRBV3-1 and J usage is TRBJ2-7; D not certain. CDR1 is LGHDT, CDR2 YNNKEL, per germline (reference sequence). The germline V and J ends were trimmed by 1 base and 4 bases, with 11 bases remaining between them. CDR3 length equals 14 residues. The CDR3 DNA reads TGTGCCAGCAGCCAAGCCCGAGGACGGTACGAGCAGTACTTC. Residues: CASSQARGRYEQYF.

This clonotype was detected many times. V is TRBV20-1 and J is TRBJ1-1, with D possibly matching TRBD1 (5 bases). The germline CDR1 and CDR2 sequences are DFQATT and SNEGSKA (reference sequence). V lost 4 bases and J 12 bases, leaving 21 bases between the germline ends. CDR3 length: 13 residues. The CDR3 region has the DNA TGCAGTGCTAAAGCATCCCTGGCGGGGCCTTCTTTCTTT. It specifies CSAKASLAGPSFF.

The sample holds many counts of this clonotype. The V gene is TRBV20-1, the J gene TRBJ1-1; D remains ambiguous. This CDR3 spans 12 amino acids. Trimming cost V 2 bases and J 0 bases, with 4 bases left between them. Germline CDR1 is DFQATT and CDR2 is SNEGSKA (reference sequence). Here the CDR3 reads CSARLMNTEAFF. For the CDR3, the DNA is TGCAGTGCTAGACTTATGAACACTGAAGCTTTCTTT.

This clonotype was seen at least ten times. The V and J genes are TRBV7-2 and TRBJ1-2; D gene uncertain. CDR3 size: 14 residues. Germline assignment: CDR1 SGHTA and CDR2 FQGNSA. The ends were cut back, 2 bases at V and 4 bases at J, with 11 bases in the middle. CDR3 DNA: TGTGCCAGCAGCTTAACCGGCTCGGTCTATGGCTACACCTTC. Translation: CASSLTGSVYGYTF.

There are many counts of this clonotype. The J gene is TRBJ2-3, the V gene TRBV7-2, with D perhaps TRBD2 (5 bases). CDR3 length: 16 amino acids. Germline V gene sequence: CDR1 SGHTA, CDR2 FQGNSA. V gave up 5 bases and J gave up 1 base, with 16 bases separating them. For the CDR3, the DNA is TGTGCCAGCAGCCCGACCGGTTGGACTCGCACAGATACGCAGTATTTT. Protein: CASSPTGWTRTDTQYF.

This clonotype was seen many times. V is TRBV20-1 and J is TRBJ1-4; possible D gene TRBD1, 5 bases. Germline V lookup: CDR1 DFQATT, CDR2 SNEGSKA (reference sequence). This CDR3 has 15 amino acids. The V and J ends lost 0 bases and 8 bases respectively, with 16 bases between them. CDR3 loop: CSARDVRQGHEKLFF. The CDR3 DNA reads TGCAGTGCTAGAGATGTGCGGCAGGGTCACGAAAAACTGTTTTTT.

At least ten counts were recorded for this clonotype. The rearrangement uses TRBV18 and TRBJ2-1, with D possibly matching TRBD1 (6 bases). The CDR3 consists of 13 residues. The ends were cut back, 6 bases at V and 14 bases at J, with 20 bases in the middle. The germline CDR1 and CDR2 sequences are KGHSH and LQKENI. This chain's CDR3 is CASSLAGRGGEFF. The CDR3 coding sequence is TGTGCCAGCTCGCTCGCGGGCAGGGGCGGAGAGTTCTTC. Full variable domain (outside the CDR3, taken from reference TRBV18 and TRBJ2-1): NAGVMQNPRHLVRRRGQEARLRCSPMKGHSHVYWYRQLPEEGLKFMVYLQKENIIDESGMPKERFSAEFPKEGPSILRIQQVVRGDSAAYFCASSLAGRGGEFFGPGTRLTVL.

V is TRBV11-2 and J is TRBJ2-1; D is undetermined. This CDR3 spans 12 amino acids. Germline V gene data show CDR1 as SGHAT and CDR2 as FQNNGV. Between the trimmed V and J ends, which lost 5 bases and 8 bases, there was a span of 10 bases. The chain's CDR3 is CASSPLADEQFF. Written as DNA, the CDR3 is TGTGCCAGCAGCCCCCTCGCGGATGAGCAGTTCTTC.

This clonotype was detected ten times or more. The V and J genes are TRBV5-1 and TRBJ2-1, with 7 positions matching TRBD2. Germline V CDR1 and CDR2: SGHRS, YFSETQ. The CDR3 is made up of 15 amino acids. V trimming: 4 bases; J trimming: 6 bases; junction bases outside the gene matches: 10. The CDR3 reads CASSGRAASGNEQFF. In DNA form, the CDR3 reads TGCGCCAGCAGCGGGAGGGCGGCTTCGGGCAATGAGCAGTTCTTC.

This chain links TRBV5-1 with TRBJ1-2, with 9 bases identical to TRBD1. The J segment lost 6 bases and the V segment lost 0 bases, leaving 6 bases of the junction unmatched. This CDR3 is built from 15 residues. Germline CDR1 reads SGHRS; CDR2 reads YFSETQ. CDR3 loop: CASSLAGQGIDGYTF. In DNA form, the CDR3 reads TGCGCCAGCAGCTTGGCCGGACAGGGGATCGATGGCTACACCTTC.

The CDR3 loop is CAITSGRYGYTF. DNA of the CDR3: TGTGCCATCACCTCGGGTCGGTATGGCTACACCTTC. The genes are TRBV10-3 and TRBJ1-2; D is ambiguous. This CDR3 spans 12 amino acids. Germline CDR1 reads ENHRY; CDR2 reads SYGVKD. V was clipped by 7 bases and J by 5 bases, with 11 bases between them.

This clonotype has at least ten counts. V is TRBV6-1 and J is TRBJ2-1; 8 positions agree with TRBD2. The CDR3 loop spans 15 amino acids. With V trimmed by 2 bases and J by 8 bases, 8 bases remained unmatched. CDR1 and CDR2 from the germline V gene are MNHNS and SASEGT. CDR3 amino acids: CASSEPAGGLYEQFF. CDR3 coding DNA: TGTGCCAGCAGTGAACCGGCGGGGGGCCTTTATGAGCAGTTCTTC.

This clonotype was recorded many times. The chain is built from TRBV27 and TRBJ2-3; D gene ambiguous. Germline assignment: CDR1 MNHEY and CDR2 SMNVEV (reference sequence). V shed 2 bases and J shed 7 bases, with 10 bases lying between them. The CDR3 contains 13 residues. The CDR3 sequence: CASSLGLGNTQYF. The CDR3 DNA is TGTGCCAGCAGTTTAGGGTTGGGAAATACGCAGTATTTT.

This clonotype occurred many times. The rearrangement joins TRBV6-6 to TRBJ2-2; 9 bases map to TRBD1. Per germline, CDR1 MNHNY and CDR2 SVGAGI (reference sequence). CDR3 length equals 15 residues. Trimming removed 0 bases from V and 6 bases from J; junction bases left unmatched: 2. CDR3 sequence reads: CASSYSGQGAGELFF. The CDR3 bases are TGTGCCAGCAGTTACTCGGGACAGGGAGCCGGGGAGCTGTTTTTT.

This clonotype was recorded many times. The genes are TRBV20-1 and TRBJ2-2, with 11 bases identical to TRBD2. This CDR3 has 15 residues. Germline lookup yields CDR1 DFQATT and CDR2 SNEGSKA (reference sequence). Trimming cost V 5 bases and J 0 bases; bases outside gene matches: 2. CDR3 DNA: TGCAGTGCTCGACTAGCGGGGACGAACACCGGGGAGCTGTTTTTT. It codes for CSARLAGTNTGELFF.

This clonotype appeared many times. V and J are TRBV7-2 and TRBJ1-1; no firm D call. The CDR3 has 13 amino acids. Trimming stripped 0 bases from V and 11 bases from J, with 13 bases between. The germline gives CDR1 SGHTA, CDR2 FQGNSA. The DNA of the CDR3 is TGTGCCAGCAGCTTAGCCGACGGGGTTGAGGCTTTCTTT. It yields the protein CASSLADGVEAFF. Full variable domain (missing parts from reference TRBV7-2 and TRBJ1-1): GAGVSQSPSNKVTEKGKDVELRCDPISGHTALYWYRQSLGQGLEFLIYFQGNSAPDKSGLPSDRFSAERTGGSVSTLTIQRTQQEDSAVYLCASSLADGVEAFFGQGTRLTVV.

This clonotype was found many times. The CDR3 loop is CASSKRTGGTTGEQFF. CDR3 coding DNA: TGTGCCAGCAGCAAACGGACAGGGGGGACGACCGGTGAGCAGTTCTTC. J is TRBJ2-1 and V is TRBV7-6; 10 bases fit TRBD1. The CDR3 sequence is 16 residues long. From germline, CDR1 is SGHVS and CDR2 FNYEAQ. V was clipped by 5 bases and J by 9 bases; unmatched bases: 13.

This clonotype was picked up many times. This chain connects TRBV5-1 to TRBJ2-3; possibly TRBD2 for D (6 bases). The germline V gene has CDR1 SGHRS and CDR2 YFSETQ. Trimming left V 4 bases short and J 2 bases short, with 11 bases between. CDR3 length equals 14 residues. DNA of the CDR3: TGCGCCAGCAGCCCGACTAGTATCACAGATACGCAGTATTTT. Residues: CASSPTSITDTQYF.